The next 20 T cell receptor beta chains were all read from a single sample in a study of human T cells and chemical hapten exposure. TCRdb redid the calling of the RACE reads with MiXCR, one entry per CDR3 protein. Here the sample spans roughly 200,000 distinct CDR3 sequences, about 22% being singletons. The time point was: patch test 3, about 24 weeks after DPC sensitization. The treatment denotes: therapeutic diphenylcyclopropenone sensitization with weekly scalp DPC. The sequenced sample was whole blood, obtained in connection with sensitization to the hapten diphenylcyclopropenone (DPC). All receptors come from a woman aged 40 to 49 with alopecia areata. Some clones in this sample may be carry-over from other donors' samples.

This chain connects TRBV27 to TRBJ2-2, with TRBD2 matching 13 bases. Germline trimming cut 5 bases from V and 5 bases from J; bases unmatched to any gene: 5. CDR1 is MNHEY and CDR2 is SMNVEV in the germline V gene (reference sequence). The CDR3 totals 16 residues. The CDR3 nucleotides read TGTGCCAGCAGTCCTGGGACTAGCGGGACGACCGGGGAGCTGTTTTTT. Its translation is CASSPGTSGTTGELFF.

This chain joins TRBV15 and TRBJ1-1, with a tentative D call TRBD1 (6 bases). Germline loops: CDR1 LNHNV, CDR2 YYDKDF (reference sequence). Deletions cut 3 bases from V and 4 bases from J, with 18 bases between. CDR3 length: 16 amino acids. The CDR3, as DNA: TGTGCCACCAGCAGCCCCGGGGGGCCCAGGCCCACTGAAGCTTTCTTT. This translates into CATSSPGGPRPTEAFF.

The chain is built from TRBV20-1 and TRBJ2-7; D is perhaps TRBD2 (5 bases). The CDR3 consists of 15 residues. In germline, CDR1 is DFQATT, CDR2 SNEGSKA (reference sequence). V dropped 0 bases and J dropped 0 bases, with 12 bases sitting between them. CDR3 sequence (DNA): TGCAGTGCTAGAGATCCGAGGGAGATCTCCTACGAGCAGTACTTC. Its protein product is CSARDPREISYEQYF.

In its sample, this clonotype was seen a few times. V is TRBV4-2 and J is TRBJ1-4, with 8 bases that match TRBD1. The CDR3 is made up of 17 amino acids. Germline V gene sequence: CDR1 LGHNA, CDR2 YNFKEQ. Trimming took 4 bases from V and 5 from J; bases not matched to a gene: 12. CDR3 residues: CASSPNKPGQENEKLFF. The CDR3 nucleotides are TGTGCCAGCAGCCCGAATAAACCGGGACAGGAAAATGAAAAACTGTTTTTT.

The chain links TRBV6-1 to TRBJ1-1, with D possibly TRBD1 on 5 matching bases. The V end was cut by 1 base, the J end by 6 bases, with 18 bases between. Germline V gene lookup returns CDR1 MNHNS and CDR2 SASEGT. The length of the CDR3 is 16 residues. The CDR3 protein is CASSEGQGVGSAEAFF. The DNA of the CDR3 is TGTGCCAGCAGTGAAGGCCAGGGAGTGGGGAGCGCTGAAGCTTTCTTT.

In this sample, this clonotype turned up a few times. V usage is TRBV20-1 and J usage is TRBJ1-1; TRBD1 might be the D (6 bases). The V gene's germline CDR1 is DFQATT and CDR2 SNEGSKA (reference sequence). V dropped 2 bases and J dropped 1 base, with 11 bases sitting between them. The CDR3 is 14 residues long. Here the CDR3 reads CSARRQGTNTEAFF. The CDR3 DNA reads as TGCAGTGCTAGACGGCAGGGGACGAACACTGAAGCTTTCTTT.

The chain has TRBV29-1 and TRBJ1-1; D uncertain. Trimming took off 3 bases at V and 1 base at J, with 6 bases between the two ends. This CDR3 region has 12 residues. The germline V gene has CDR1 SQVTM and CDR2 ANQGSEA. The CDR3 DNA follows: TGCAGCGTTGAGAAACAGAACACTGAAGCTTTCTTT. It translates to CSVEKQNTEAFF.

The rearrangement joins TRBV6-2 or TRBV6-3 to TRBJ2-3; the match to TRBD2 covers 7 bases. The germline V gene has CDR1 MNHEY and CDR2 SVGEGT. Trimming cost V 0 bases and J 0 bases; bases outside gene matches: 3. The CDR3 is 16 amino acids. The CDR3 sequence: CASSYSPSGSTDTQYF. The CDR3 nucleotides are TGTGCCAGCAGTTACTCGCCTAGCGGAAGCACAGATACGCAGTATTTT.

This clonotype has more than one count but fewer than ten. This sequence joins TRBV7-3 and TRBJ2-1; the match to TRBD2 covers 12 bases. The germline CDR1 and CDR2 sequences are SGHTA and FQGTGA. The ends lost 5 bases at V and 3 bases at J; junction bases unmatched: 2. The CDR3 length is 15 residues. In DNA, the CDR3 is TGTGCCAGCAGCCTAGCGGGAGGGCACTACAATGAGCAGTTCTTC. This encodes CASSLAGGHYNEQFF. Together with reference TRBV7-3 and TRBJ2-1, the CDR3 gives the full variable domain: GAGVSQTPSNKVTEKGKYVELRCDPISGHTALYWYRQSLGQGPEFLIYFQGTGAADDSGLPNDRFFAVRPEGSVSTLKIQRTERGDSAVYLCASSLAGGHYNEQFFGPGTRLTVL.

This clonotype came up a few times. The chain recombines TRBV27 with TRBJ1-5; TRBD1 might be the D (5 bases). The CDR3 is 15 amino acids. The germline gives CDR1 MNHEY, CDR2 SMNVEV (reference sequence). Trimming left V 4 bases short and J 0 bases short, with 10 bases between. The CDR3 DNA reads TGTGCCAGCAGTTGGGGACGGAATAGCAATCAGCCCCAGCATTTT. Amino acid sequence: CASSWGRNSNQPQHF.

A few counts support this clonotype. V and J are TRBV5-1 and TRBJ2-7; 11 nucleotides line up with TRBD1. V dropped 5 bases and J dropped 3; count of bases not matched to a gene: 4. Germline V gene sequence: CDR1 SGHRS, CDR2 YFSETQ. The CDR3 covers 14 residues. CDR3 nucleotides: TGCGCCAGCAGGTCCGGGACAGGGGGCTACGAGCAGTACTTC. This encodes CASRSGTGGYEQYF.

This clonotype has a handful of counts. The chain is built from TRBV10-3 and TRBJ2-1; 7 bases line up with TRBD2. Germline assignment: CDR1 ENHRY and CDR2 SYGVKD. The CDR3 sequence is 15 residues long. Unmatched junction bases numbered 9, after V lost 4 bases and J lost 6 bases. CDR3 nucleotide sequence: TGTGCCATCAGTGCGCCAGCGGGAACTATCAATGAGCAGTTCTTC. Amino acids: CAISAPAGTINEQFF.

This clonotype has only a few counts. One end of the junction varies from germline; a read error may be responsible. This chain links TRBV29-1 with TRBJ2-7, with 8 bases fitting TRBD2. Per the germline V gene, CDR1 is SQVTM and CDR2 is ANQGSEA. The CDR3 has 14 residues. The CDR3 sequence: CSAEGGAREGEQYF. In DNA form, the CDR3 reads TGCAGCGCTGAAGGCGGGGCCCGGGAGGGCGAGCAGTACTTC.

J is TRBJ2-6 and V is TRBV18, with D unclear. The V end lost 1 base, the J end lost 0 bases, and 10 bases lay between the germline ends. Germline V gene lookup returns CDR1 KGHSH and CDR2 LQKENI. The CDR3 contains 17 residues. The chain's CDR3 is CASSPRRDVSGANVLTF. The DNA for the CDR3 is TGTGCCAGCTCACCACGGAGAGATGTCTCTGGGGCCAACGTCCTGACTTTC.

Written as DNA, the CDR3 is TGTGCCAGCAGTACAAAAGACAGGGGCTATTATGGCTACACCTTC. Its protein is CASSTKDRGYYGYTF. The V call is TRBV6-5, the J call TRBJ1-2; 8 bases agree with TRBD1. This CDR3 comprises 15 residues. Trimming removed 5 bases from V and 5 bases from J; junction bases left unmatched: 10. Germline V gene lookup returns CDR1 MNHEY and CDR2 SVGAGI.

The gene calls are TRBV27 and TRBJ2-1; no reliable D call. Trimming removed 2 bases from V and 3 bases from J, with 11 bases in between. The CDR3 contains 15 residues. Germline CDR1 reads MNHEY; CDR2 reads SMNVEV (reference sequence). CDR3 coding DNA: TGTGCCAGCAGTTTAGGGCTATCGAACTACAATGAGCAGTTCTTC. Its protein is CASSLGLSNYNEQFF.

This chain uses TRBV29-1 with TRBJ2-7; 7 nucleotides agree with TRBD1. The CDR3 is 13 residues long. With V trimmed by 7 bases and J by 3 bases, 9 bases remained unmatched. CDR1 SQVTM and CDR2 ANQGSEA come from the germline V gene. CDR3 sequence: CSAADRNSYEQYF. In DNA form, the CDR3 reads TGCAGCGCCGCGGACAGGAATAGCTACGAGCAGTACTTC.

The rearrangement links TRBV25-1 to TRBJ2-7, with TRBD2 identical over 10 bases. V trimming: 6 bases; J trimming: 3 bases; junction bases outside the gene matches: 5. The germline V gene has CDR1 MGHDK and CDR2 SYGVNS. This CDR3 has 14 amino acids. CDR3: CASRSSGGIYEQYF. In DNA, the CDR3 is TGTGCCAGCAGATCTAGCGGGGGAATCTACGAGCAGTACTTC.

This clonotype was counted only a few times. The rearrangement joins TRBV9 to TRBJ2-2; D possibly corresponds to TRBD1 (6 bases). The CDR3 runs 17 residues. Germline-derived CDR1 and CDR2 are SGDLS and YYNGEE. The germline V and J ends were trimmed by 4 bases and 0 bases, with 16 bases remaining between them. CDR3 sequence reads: CASSPRGRGPNTGELFF. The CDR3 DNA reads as TGTGCCAGCAGCCCCAGGGGACGGGGACCGAACACCGGGGAGCTGTTTTTT. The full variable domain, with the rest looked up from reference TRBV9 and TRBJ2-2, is DSGVTQTPKHLITATGQRVTLRCSPRSGDLSVYWYQQSLDQGLQFLIQYYNGEERAKGNILERFSAQQFPDLHSELNLSSLELGDSALYFCASSPRGRGPNTGELFFGEGSRLTVL.

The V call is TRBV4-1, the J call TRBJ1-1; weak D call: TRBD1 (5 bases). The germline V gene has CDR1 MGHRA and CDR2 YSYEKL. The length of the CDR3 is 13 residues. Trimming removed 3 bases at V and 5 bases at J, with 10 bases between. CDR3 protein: CASSQAGYTEAFF. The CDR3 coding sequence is TGCGCCAGCAGCCAGGCAGGGTATACTGAAGCTTTCTTT.